This TCR beta chain was identified in a study of CD8 T cells in Susac syndrome. RNA in amounts of roughly 0.5 to 1 ug was reverse transcribed with random hexamers. TCR beta CDR3 was amplified by immunoSEQ covering 54 Vbeta and 13 Jbeta. Via MiXCR, TCRdb re-called the immunoSEQ multiplex PCR reads, giving one row per CDR3 protein. The sample comprises over 300,000 distinct CDR3 sequences, roughly nine tenths of which are singletons, and roughly 0.064% rests with the top ten. The germline V and J ends were trimmed by 0 bases and 9 bases, with 9 bases remaining between them. The germline V gene has CDR1 MNHEY and CDR2 SVGEGT. The CDR3 is 12 amino acids.

This chain links TRBV6-2 or TRBV6-3 with TRBJ2-7, with D perhaps TRBD1 (5 bases). Sequenced: CD4+ T cells from PBMCs. This TCR came from a human donor with multiple sclerosis. CDR3 bases: TGTGCCAGCAGTTACTCGACCCAGGGGCAGTACTTC. This encodes CASSYSTQGQYF.